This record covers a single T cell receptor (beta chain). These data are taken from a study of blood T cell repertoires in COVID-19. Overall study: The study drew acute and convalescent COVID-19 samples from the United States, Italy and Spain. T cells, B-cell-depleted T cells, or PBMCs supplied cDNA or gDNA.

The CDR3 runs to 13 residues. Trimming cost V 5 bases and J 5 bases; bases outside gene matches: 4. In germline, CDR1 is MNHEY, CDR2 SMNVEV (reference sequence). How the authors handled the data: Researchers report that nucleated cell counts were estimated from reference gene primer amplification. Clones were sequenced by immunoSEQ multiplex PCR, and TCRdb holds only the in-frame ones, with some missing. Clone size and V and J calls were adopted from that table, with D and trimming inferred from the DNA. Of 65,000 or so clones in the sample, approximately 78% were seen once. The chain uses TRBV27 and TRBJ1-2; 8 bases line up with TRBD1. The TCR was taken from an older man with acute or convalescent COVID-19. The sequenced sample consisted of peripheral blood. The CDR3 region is CASSLRQGYGYTF. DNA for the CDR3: TGTGCCAGCAGTCTTCGACAGGGGTATGGCTACACCTTC.